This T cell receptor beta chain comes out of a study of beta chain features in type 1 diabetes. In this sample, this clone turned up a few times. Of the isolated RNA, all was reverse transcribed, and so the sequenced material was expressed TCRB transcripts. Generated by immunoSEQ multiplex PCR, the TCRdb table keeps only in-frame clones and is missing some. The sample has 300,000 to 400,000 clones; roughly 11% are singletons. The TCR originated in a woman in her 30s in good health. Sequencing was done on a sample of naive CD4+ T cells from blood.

The CDR3 DNA reads as TGTGCCAGCAGGGGACAGATTGAAGAAACAGATACGCAGTATTTT. It yields the protein CASRGQIEETDTQYF. The gene calls are TRBV2 and TRBJ2-3; 7 bases are shared with TRBD1. V was pared by 6 bases and J by 3 bases, with 9 bases of the junction left unmatched. The germline CDR1 and CDR2 sequences are SNHLY and FYNNEI. The CDR3 extends over 15 amino acids.